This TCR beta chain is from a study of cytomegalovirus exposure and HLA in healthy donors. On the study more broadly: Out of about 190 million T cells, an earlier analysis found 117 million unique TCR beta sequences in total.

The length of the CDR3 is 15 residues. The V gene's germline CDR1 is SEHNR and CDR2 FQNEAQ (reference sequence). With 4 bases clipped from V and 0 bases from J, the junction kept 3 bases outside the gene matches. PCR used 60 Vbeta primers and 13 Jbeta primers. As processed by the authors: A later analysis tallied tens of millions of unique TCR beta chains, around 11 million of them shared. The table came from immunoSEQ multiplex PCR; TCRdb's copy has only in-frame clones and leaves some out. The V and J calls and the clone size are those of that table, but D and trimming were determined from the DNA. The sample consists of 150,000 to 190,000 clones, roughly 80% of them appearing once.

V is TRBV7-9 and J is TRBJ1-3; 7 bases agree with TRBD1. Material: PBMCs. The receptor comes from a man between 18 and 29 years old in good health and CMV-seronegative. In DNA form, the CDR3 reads TGTGCCAGCAGCTGGGACAGTACCTCTGGAAACACCATATATTTT. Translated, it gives CASSWDSTSGNTIYF.